These 17 T cell receptor beta chains were sequenced from one sample in a study of T cell responses to AZD1222 COVID-19 vaccine. The protocol was immunoSEQ multiplex PCR, while the TCRdb copy is restricted to in-frame clones and leaves out a portion. The top ten clones hold about 1.1% of a sample with 120,000 or so clones, about 92% of them seen once. The sample in question was peripheral blood, obtained on day 0 of AZD1222 vaccination. The receptor set was obtained from an adult in good health.

The chain links TRBV2 to TRBJ1-5; the D is unclear. V lost 6 bases to trimming and J lost 0 bases, with 9 bases between them. CDR1 and CDR2 from the germline V gene are SNHLY and FYNNEI. This CDR3 region has 14 residues. CDR3 sequence: CASREINSNQPQHF. DNA of the CDR3: TGTGCCAGCAGGGAGATTAATAGCAATCAGCCCCAGCATTTT.

This clone appeared a few times. This rearrangement joins TRBV20-1 to TRBJ1-1; D not resolved. V gave up 4 bases and J gave up 0 bases, with 3 bases separating them. CDR1 and CDR2 (germline): DFQATT, SNEGSKA (reference sequence). The CDR3 has 11 residues. CDR3 sequence: CSAKVNTEAFF. DNA for the CDR3: TGCAGTGCTAAGGTGAACACTGAAGCTTTCTTT.

J is TRBJ1-5 and V is TRBV2, with D possibly TRBD1 on 6 matching bases. V was trimmed by 8 bases and J by 0 bases, leaving 14 bases between them. Germline V lookup: CDR1 SNHLY, CDR2 FYNNEI. This CDR3 is built from 15 residues. The CDR3: CASQEQGYSNQPQHF. The CDR3 DNA follows: TGTGCCAGCCAGGAACAGGGCTATAGCAATCAGCCCCAGCATTTT.

This clone was detected a few times. This chain joins TRBV7-7 and TRBJ2-7; the D is unclear. The germline CDR1 and CDR2 sequences are SSHAT and FNYEAQ (reference sequence). There are 14 residues in the CDR3. Trimming left V 4 bases short and J 0 bases short, with 10 bases between. This CDR3 is CASSSGFLSYEQYF. CDR3 nucleotides: TGTGCCAGCAGCTCCGGGTTCCTCTCCTACGAGCAGTACTTC.

This clone appeared a single time. The chain joins TRBV10-1 to TRBJ1-4; 7 bases agree with TRBD1. Trimming at V came to 7 bases and at J to 3 bases, leaving 8 bases not matched to a gene. Germline V lookup: CDR1 WNHNN, CDR2 SYGVQD (reference sequence). CDR3 length: 15 amino acids. The CDR3 spells CASIPRTGPNEKLFF. The CDR3 DNA is TGCGCCAGCATACCCAGGACAGGCCCTAATGAAAAACTGTTTTTT.

This clone was picked up one time. The V and J genes are TRBV12-3 or TRBV12-4 and TRBJ1-1; D is uncertain. Trimming left V 3 bases short and J 10 bases short, with 15 bases between. The CDR3 sequence is 13 residues long. CDR3 loop: CASSFESLARAFF. DNA for the CDR3: TGTGCCAGCAGTTTCGAGAGCCTAGCTCGAGCTTTCTTT.

The CDR3 region has the DNA TGTGCCAGCAGTGTCTCAGACAGTAACACTGAAGCTTTCTTT. Translated, it gives CASSVSDSNTEAFF. V usage is TRBV2 and J usage is TRBJ1-1; a possible D gene is TRBD1 (5 bases). The CDR3 runs to 14 residues. Deletions cut 4 bases from V and 2 bases from J, with 11 bases between. Germline CDR1 and CDR2: SNHLY and FYNNEI. The full variable domain, in which reference TRBV2 and TRBJ1-1 provide the parts outside the CDR3, is EPEVTQTPSHQVTQMGQEVILRCVPISNHLYFYWYRQILGQKVEFLVSFYNNEISEKSEIFDDQFSVERPDGSNFTLKIRSTKLEDSAMYFCASSVSDSNTEAFFGQGTRLTVV.

The CDR3 reads CASRRFIDGFPYGYTF. The CDR3 DNA is TGTGCCAGCAGGCGGTTTATTGACGGATTCCCCTATGGCTACACCTTC. The V call is TRBV27, the J call TRBJ1-2; no firm D call. The V end lost 6 bases, the J end lost 4 bases, and 21 bases lay between the germline ends. Germline loops: CDR1 MNHEY, CDR2 SMNVEV (reference sequence). This CDR3 spans 16 amino acids.

This clone was recorded once. This sequence joins TRBV6-1 and TRBJ1-2, with 9 bases identical to TRBD1. V was clipped by 3 bases and J by 4 bases; unmatched bases: 6. CDR3 length equals 15 residues. Per germline, CDR1 MNHNS and CDR2 SASEGT. The CDR3 is CASSDPGQGFYGYTF. The CDR3 coding sequence is TGTGCCAGCAGTGATCCTGGACAGGGGTTCTATGGCTACACCTTC.

The genes are TRBV6-1 and TRBJ1-6, with no clear D. CDR1 is MNHNS and CDR2 is SASEGT in the germline V gene. The CDR3 consists of 15 residues. Trimming took off 2 bases at V and 9 bases at J, with 14 bases between the two ends. The CDR3 sequence is CASSEFVGEGSPLHF. The CDR3 coding sequence is TGTGCCAGCAGTGAATTTGTCGGGGAAGGTTCACCCCTCCACTTT.

J is TRBJ2-3 and V is TRBV2; D is perhaps TRBD2 (6 bases). V was pared by 7 bases and J by 2 bases, with 13 bases between. The CDR3 loop spans 14 amino acids. Germline CDR1 SNHLY, CDR2 FYNNEI. CDR3: CASMVAGITDTQYF. CDR3 in DNA: TGTGCCAGCATGGTGGCGGGAATCACAGATACGCAGTATTTT.

This sequence joins TRBV29-1 and TRBJ2-1, with 9 bases matching TRBD1. Germline V CDR1 and CDR2: SQVTM, ANQGSEA. V shed 7 bases and J 7 bases; nucleotides not matched to a gene: 5. This CDR3 has 12 amino acids. The CDR3 sequence: CSAWDRVNEQFF. CDR3 coding DNA: TGCAGCGCGTGGGACAGGGTGAATGAGCAGTTCTTC.

J is TRBJ2-2 and V is TRBV5-1, with D perhaps matching TRBD1 (5 bases). V shed 0 bases and J shed 5 bases, with 14 bases lying between them. The CDR3 has 16 amino acids. In germline, CDR1 is SGHRS, CDR2 YFSETQ. CDR3 sequence reads: CASSLGQPWATGELFF. Written as DNA, the CDR3 is TGCGCCAGCAGCTTGGGACAGCCGTGGGCTACCGGGGAGCTGTTTTTT. The full variable domain, completed using reference TRBV5-1 and TRBJ2-2, is KAGVTQTPRYLIKTRGQQVTLSCSPISGHRSVSWYQQTPGQGLQFLFEYFSETQRNKGNFPGRFSGRQFSNSRSEMNVSTLELGDSALYLCASSLGQPWATGELFFGEGSRLTVL.

In nucleotides, the CDR3 is TGCGCCAGCAGCCCGGACCCTAGCGGGTACAATGAGCAGTTCTTC. This encodes CASSPDPSGYNEQFF. The chain recombines TRBV5-1 with TRBJ2-1; 8 nucleotides match TRBD2. This CDR3 spans 15 amino acids. The germline gives CDR1 SGHRS, CDR2 YFSETQ. V was clipped by 4 bases and J by 4 bases; unmatched bases: 7.

The rearrangement links TRBV5-4 to TRBJ2-3; 11 bases map to TRBD2. Germline V CDR1 and CDR2: SGHNT, YYREEE (reference sequence). This CDR3 is 14 amino acids long. Trimming at V came to 5 bases and at J to 6 bases, leaving 5 bases not matched to a gene. The CDR3 protein is CASRTSGGTDTQYF. The CDR3 DNA is TGTGCCAGCAGAACTAGCGGGGGTACGGATACGCAGTATTTT.

The V call is TRBV5-1, the J call TRBJ2-7; D not resolved. Germline V gives CDR1 SGHRS, CDR2 YFSETQ. CDR3 length: 13 amino acids. The V end was cut by 4 bases, the J end by 5 bases, with 13 bases between. CDR3 amino acids: CASSPTGVDEQYF. Written as DNA, the CDR3 is TGCGCCAGCAGCCCCACTGGTGTGGACGAGCAGTACTTC.

A remark on this clone: A read error may produce the germline difference seen at one junction end. The chain recombines TRBV12-3 or TRBV12-4 with TRBJ2-7; TRBD2 might be the D (5 bases). The CDR3 extends over 13 amino acids. As DNA, the CDR3 is TGTACCAGCCAGCGGAACGGAGACTACGAGCAGTACTTC. Translating gives CTSQRNGDYEQYF.